This T cell receptor beta chain came from a study of cytomegalovirus exposure and HLA in healthy donors. Study summary: It was reported in a later analysis that the 90 to 150 validation repertoires used the same platform as the 666 first-cohort repertoires. Notes on the study in general: Rare sequences made up most TCRs, while some public TCRs were found in many donors. It was reportedly the case that the classifier diagnosed cytomegalovirus status with high specificity and sensitivity. The study recorded 160 or so TCR beta chains that were cytomegalovirus-associated.

As for this clone: What it binds is not known.

V gave up 2 bases and J gave up 2 bases; unmatched junction bases: 5. CDR3 length: 16 amino acids. Germline V gene lookup returns CDR1 GTSNPN and CDR2 SVGIG (reference sequence). Clones were read by immunoSEQ multiplex PCR, and TCRdb kept only the in-frame ones, dropping some. The data contain 120,000 to 150,000 clones, approximately 91% of them seen just once; the ten biggest clones take up 3% to 3.5%. The source is a woman aged 18-29 years in good health and CMV-seropositive. The chain combines TRBV30 with TRBJ1-3; 11 bases map to TRBD1. Sequenced material: PBMCs. The CDR3 coding sequence is TGTGCCTGGAGTCCGGACAGGGGGCATACTGGAAACACCATATATTTT. It encodes CAWSPDRGHTGNTIYF.